Sequencing of this TCR beta chain was carried out in a study of T cell responses to AZD1222 COVID-19 vaccine. Assay: immunoSEQ multiplex PCR; the TCRdb copy retains only in-frame clones and omits some. The sample contains about 160,000 clones, approximately 88% of which appear only once. The V gene's germline CDR1 is GTSNPN and CDR2 SVGIG (reference sequence). V was shortened by 2 bases and J by 1 base, with 8 bases between the two germline ends. The CDR3 totals 13 residues. The clonotype originates from an adult who received the AZD1222 COVID-19 vaccine. The material was peripheral blood, obtained 28 days after the second AZD1222 dose. The chain is built from TRBV30 and TRBJ1-1; perhaps TRBD1 as D (5 bases). CDR3 nucleotide sequence: TGTGCCTGGAGTATCGGGGGGAACACTGAAGCTTTCTTT. This sequence encodes CAWSIGGNTEAFF.